This T cell receptor beta chain was recovered during a study of T cells in Graves' hyperthyroidism and ophthalmopathy (dated by TCRdb to about 2019). Regarding the study in general: Peripheral blood samples were taken at initial diagnosis, before any treatment was given. An independent validation cohort of around 19 hyperthyroidism patients and about 16 patients who later progressed to ophthalmopathy tested prospective prediction of ophthalmopathy. After sampling, hyperthyroidism patients received methimazole starting at 30 mg daily, and ophthalmopathy patients received high-dose intravenous methylprednisolone. Thyroid tissue and blood T-cell repertoires from roughly six Graves' hyperthyroidism patients were also compared in the study. To identify TCR V-J signatures that set the groups apart, the researchers used a discovery cohort of about a hundred patients, made up of 40 to 45 with Graves' ophthalmopathy and some 60 with stable Graves' hyperthyroidism. For training and testing, the 80 to 100 patients in the discovery cohort were randomly divided in a 7:3 ratio. TCR Vbeta CDR3 sequencing of 120 to 150 peripheral blood samples (about 45 ophthalmopathy, approximately 80 hyperthyroidism and around 17 progressor patients) is reported in the paper.

Amplification of TCR beta CDR3 regions was carried out from RNA transcripts. For the first round of RT-PCR on the TCR CDR3, the HTBI primer set was used together with the Qiagen OneStep RT-PCR kit. Libraries were constructed in a second round of multiplex PCR, after which size selection and purification were performed. Paired-end sequencing of the libraries was performed with 100 bp reads on an Illumina HiSeq2000. On the authors' methods: SOAPnuke was used to process the raw data, with reads discarded if the reads contained adapters or uncalled bases, had a mean Phred below 15, or lacked an exact constant-primer or identifier match. High-quality paired reads were merged using COPE v1.2.5, and each unique nucleotide sequence was defined as a clonotype. MiTCR v1.1 was used to align the clonotypes against IMGT TRBV, TRBD and TRBJ reference segments. Analysis was restricted to V-J combinations with a frequency above 0.0001, which covered roughly 99% of repertoires. A TCS score was defined as the ratio between F50 (clonal expansion) and ExV (chaos), using BLOSUM62-based TCRdist between CDR3 peptides within each V-J. Welch's t-statistics and random forest reduced fewer than 600 V-J features to 10 to 15, which were used in a naive Bayes classifier (R e1071). TCRdb cleaned the public reads at Q25 with fastp, built clones with MiXCR and kept in-frame beta chains. Identical CDR3 protein sequences are pooled into one entry, listed with their most common genes and DNA. Here the V and J calls rest on TCRdb's processing, not on the authors' analysis. In all, the sample holds hundreds of thousands of distinct CDR3 sequences, and about 15% of those were seen once. Roughly 10% of the sample is held by the ten biggest clonotypes.

To note about this clonotype: Which antigen it targets is not known. No much larger clonotype is one base removed from it; base qualities were not supplied.

Summary of the overall study and its limitations: Most expanded thyroid clonotypes (frequency above 0.001) were also found in blood, which suggests that blood repertoires may mirror thyroid immune responses. In cross-validation, a model built on a 13 V-J signature told ophthalmopathy apart from stable hyperthyroidism with 85% to 90% sensitivity and approximately 84% specificity, and in testing the same model reached 80%/75%. Sample size was not statistically predetermined, and investigators were not blinded to group allocation. During validation, the model predicted progression to ophthalmopathy a median of approximately six months ahead of onset, with almost 71% sensitivity and about 75% specificity.

Stable Graves' hyperthyroidism was defined as the absence of progression to ophthalmopathy over 18 months of follow-up. The hyperthyroidism patients were between 18 and 65 years old and newly diagnosed, with a disease duration of less than 2 months. Any patient with an uncontrolled infection, another autoimmune disease, pregnancy or lactation was excluded. Diagnoses relied on clinical symptoms, serum thyroxine and TRAb, thyroid ultrasound and orbital computed tomography. PBMCs were isolated from about 9.2 ml of fresh peripheral blood by Ficoll-Paque density gradient centrifugation. Total RNA was extracted using Trizol reagent, and RNA quality was assessed on an Agilent 2100 Bioanalyzer. The sequenced sample was blood. This receptor was identified in a woman between 18 and 30 years old with Graves' hyperthyroidism.

At the DNA level, the sequence is TGTGCCAGTAGTCGGACTAGCCGTCTACTCGATGAGCAGTTCTTC. This codes for CASSRTSRLLDEQFF. This chain is built from TRBV19 and TRBJ2-1; TRBD2 fits 8 bases in the junction. As encoded in the germline V gene (reference sequence), CDR1 is LNHDA while CDR2 is SQIVND. The CDR3 runs 15 amino acids, cysteine and phenylalanine included. Just the 45-base CDR3 DNA is kept, in frame starting at base 1. The junction shows trimming of 5 bases on V and 8 bases on J, and the gene matches do not reach 11 bases of it.